This TCR beta chain was identified in a study of blood T cell repertoires in COVID-19. Study context: Both acute and convalescent COVID-19 samples were obtained from the United States, Italy and Spain. PBMCs, B-cell-depleted T cells, or T cells were the source of the cDNA or gDNA that made up the material.

In the original analysis: The assay estimated nucleated cells by amplifying reference gene primers. Repertoires were generated with immunoSEQ multiplex PCR, while TCRdb's copy carries only in-frame clones and drops some. V, J and clone size are taken as reported in that table, and D and trimming were inferred from the DNA itself. This table holds 150,000 to 200,000 clones, roughly 80% found once. The Seattle patients joined while their infection was active and were tracked longitudinally afterward. Trimming removed 1 base at V and 2 bases at J, with 12 bases between. In germline, CDR1 is SGHRS, CDR2 YFSETQ. The CDR3 length is 15 residues.

This receptor was obtained from a woman aged 40 to 50 with COVID-19, enrolled during active disease. This chain joins TRBV5-1 and TRBJ2-5; D perhaps matches TRBD2 (7 bases). What was sequenced was peripheral blood. The CDR3 region has the DNA TGCGCCAGCAGCTTGAGTCGGGGGGCACAAGAGACCCAGTACTTC. It is translated as CASSLSRGAQETQYF.